The 2 T cell receptor beta chains below all came from one sample that was sequenced in a study of CXCR3-negative and CXCR3-positive naive CD8 T cells. The study made its TRB cDNA libraries by 5' RACE, adding UMI labels. TCRdb reanalyzed the 5' RACE reads, giving one entry per CDR3 protein sequence and no DNA. The sample holds roughly 24,000 distinct CDR3 sequences. The sequencing input was naive CXCR3- CD8+ T cells from blood. Subset noted: CD45RO-CCR7+CD27+CD95- naive CD8+ T cells lacking CXCR3 (TNR3-). Receptors originate from a human donor in good health. Some clones in this sample may be carry-over from other donors' samples.

The chain joins TRBV7-9 to TRBJ2-1; checking the TCRdb D call of TRBD2 is not possible without DNA. The CDR3 totals 16 residues. CDR1 and CDR2 from the germline V gene are SEHNR and FQNEAQ (reference sequence). The CDR3 is CASSGSGGLAYNEQFF.

This chain joins TRBV6-2 or TRBV6-3 and TRBJ2-2. Germline V lookup: CDR1 MNHEY, CDR2 SVGEGT. The CDR3 totals 13 residues. The CDR3 loop reads CASIQRDSGELFF.